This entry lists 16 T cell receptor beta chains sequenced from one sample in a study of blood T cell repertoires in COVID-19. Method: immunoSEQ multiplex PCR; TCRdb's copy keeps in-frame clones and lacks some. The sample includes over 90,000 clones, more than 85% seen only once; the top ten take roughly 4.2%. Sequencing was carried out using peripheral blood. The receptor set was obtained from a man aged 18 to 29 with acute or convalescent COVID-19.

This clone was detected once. The CDR3 DNA sequence: TGCGCCAGCAGCAGACCGGGACTCCAGGGCACCGGGGAGCTGTTTTTT. Protein: CASSRPGLQGTGELFF. The chain carries TRBV5-1 and TRBJ2-2, with D possibly matching TRBD2 (6 bases). Germline CDR1 reads SGHRS; CDR2 reads YFSETQ. The CDR3 extends over 16 amino acids. V lost 4 bases to trimming and J lost 4 bases, with 17 bases between them.

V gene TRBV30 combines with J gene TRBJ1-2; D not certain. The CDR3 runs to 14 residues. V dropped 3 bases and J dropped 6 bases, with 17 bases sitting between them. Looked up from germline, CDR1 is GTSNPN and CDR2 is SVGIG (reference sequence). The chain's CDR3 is CAWSPARVGHGYTF. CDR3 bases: TGTGCCTGGAGCCCGGCGCGGGTGGGTCATGGCTACACCTTC.

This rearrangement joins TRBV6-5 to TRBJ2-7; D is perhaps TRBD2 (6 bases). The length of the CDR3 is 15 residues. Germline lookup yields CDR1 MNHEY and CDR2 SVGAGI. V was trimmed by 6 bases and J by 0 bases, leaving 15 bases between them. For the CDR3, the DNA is TGTGCCAGCAGCCATCCCGGGGGACTCTCCTACGAGCAGTACTTC. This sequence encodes CASSHPGGLSYEQYF.

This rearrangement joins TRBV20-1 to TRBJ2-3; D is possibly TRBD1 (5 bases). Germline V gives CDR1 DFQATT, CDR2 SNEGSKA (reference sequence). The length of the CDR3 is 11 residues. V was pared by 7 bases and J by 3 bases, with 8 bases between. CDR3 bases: TGCAGTGTAGGGGTTACAGATACGCAGTATTTT. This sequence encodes CSVGVTDTQYF.

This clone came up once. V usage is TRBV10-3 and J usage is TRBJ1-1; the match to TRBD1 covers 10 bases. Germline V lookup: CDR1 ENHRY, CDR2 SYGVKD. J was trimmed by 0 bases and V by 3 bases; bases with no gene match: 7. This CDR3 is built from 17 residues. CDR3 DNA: TGTGCCATCAGTGACCCGGACAGGGGGAGATTGAACACTGAAGCTTTCTTT. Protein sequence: CAISDPDRGRLNTEAFF.

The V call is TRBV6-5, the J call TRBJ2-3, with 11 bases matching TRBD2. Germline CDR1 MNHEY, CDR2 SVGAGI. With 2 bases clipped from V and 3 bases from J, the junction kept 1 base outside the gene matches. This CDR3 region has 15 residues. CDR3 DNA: TGTGCCAGCAGTTACCTAGCGGGAGGAACAGATACGCAGTATTTT. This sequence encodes CASSYLAGGTDTQYF.

The CDR3 is CASSIGQTSTDTQYF. CDR3 coding DNA: TGTGCCAGCAGCATAGGACAGACAAGCACAGATACGCAGTATTTT. V is TRBV27 and J is TRBJ2-3; maybe TRBD1 (6 bases). This CDR3 contains 15 residues. V was pared by 6 bases and J by 0 bases, with 13 bases between. The V gene's germline CDR1 is MNHEY and CDR2 SMNVEV (reference sequence).

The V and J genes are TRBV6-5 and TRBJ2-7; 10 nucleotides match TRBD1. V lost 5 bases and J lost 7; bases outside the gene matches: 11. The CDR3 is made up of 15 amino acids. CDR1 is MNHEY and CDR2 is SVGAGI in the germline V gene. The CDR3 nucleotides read TGTGCCAGCAGTCGAACCGGGACAGGGGCTCAGGAGCAGTACTTC. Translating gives CASSRTGTGAQEQYF.

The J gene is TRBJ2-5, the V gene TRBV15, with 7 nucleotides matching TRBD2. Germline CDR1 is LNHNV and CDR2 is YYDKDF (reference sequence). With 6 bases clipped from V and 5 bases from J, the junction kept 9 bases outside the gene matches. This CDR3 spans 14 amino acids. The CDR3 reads CATSGTGGAETQYF. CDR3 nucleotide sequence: TGTGCCACCAGTGGAACGGGAGGTGCGGAGACCCAGTACTTC.

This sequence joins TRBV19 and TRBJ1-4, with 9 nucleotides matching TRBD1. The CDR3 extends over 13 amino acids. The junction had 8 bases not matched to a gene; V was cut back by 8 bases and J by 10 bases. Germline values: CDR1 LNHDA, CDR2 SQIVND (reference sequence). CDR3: CASHRDRERKLFF. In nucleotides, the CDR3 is TGTGCCAGTCACCGGGACAGGGAAAGAAAACTGTTTTTT. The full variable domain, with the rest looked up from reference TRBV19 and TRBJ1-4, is DGGITQSPKYLFRKEGQNVTLSCEQNLNHDAMYWYRQDPGQGLRLIYYSQIVNDFQKGDIAEGYSVSREKKESFPLTVTSAQKNPTAFYLCASHRDRERKLFFGSGTQLSVL.

CDR3 DNA: TGTGCCGCCCGGGACAGGGGGAATAGGAACACTGAAGCTTTCTTT. Its protein is CAARDRGNRNTEAFF. The chain has TRBV2 and TRBJ1-1; 11 bases are a match to TRBD1. V was pared by 11 bases and J by 1 base, with 9 bases of the junction left unmatched. This CDR3 is built from 15 residues. Germline values: CDR1 SNHLY, CDR2 FYNNEI.

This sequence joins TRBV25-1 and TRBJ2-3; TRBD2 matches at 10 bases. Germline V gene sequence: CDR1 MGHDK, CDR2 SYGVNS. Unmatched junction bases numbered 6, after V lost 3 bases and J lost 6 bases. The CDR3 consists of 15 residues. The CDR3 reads CASSDASGSGDTQYF. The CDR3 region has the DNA TGTGCCAGCAGTGATGCTAGCGGGAGCGGGGATACGCAGTATTTT.

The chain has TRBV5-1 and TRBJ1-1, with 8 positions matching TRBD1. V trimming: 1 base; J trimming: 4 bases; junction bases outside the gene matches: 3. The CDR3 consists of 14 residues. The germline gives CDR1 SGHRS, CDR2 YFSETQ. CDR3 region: CASSLSTGGTEAFF. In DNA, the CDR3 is TGCGCCAGCAGCTTGTCTACAGGGGGCACTGAAGCTTTCTTT.

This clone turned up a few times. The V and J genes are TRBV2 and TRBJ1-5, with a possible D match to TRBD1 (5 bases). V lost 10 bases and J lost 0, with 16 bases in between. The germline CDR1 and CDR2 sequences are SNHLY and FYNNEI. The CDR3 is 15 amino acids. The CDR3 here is CATSMTVDSNQPQHF. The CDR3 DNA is TGTGCCACCTCGATGACAGTCGATAGCAATCAGCCCCAGCATTTT.

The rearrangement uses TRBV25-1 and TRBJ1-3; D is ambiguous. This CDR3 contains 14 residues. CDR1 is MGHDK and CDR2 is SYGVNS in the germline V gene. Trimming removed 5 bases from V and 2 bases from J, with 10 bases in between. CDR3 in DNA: TGTGCCAGCAGTCCGGGGAGCCCTGGAAACACCATATATTTT. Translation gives CASSPGSPGNTIYF.

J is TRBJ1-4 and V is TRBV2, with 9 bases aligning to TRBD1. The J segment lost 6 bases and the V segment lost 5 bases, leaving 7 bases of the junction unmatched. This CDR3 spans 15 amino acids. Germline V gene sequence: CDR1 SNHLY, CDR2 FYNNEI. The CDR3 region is CASSSYRDRDEKLFF. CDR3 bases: TGTGCCAGCAGTTCCTACAGGGACAGGGATGAAAAACTGTTTTTT.